This T cell receptor (beta chain) was profiled in a study of human T cells and chemical hapten exposure. This clonotype occurred a few times. Its target is unknown. TCRdb fed the RACE reads into MiXCR, producing one record per CDR3 protein. The repertoire includes 79,000 or so distinct CDR3 sequences, more than 30% of them detected once, and roughly 10% sits in the top ten. General study findings and limits: No alteration of TCRs above 1 in 1000 frequency was seen with DPC sensitization.

As for time point: patch test 1, 2 weeks after DPC sensitization. Stated treatment: therapeutic diphenylcyclopropenone sensitization with weekly scalp DPC. This sample comprised whole blood, obtained in connection with sensitization to the hapten diphenylcyclopropenone (DPC). This sequence originates from a man aged 40-50 years with alopecia areata. Some clones in this sample may be carry-over from other donors' samples.

The CDR3 region is CTSSQDPPFFGRNQPQHF. CDR3 nucleotide sequence: TGCACCAGCAGCCAAGATCCCCCCTTTTTTGGGCGGAATCAGCCCCAGCATTTT. This chain connects TRBV1 to TRBJ1-5; the table's D call of TRBD1 was not tested on the DNA. TRBV1 is listed as a pseudogene. The CDR3 covers 18 residues.